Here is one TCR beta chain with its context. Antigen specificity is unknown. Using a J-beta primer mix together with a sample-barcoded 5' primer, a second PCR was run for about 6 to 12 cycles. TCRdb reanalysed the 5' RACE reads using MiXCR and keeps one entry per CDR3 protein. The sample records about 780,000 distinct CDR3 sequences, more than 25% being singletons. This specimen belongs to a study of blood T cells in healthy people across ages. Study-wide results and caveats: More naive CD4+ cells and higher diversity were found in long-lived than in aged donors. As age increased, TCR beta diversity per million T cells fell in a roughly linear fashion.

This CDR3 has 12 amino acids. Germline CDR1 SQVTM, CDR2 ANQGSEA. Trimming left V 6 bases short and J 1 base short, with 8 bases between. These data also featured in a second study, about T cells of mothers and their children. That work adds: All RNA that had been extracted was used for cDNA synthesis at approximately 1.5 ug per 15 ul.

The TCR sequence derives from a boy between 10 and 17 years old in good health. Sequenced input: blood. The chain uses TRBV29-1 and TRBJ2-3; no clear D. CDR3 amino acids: CSVQLRTDTQYF. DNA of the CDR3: TGCAGCGTGCAGCTACGCACAGATACGCAGTATTTT.